Included here is one T cell receptor (beta chain) sequence, with context. The sample comes from a study of shared clonotypes between healthy human individuals. Turning to the study itself: Used for every donor were three CD4 naive, three CD4 memory, two CD8 naive and one CD8 memory plate.

The assay was immunoSEQ multiplex PCR, and TCRdb's table has in-frame clones only and misses some. The table has more than 2,000,000 clones, roughly nine tenths seen once. Germline V gene data show CDR1 as SNHLY and CDR2 as FYNNEI. J lost 2 bases, V lost 5 bases, and 5 bases had no gene match. The CDR3 has 14 residues. A split of CD4+ cells into CD45RA+ naive and CD45RA-negative memory subsets was performed. The sequenced sample was naive CD4+ T cells sorted from blood. Stated subset: CD45RA+ positively selected. This receptor was obtained from a man between 18 and 35 years old in good health. This chain connects TRBV2 to TRBJ2-7; 8 positions agree with TRBD1. DNA of the CDR3: TGTGCCAGCAGTCCTAGACAGGGGACCTACGAGCAGTACTTC. It yields the protein CASSPRQGTYEQYF.